This T cell receptor (beta chain) was retrieved from a study of T cell changes during pregnancy in multiple sclerosis. The assay was immunoSEQ multiplex PCR, and TCRdb's table has in-frame clones only and misses some. Counted here are 110,000 or so clones, approximately 93% occurring once; the ten biggest clones make up approximately 6.2%. The germline V gene has CDR1 MDHEN and CDR2 SYDVKM. The V end was cut by 8 bases, the J end by 7 bases, with 6 bases between. The CDR3 is 10 residues long. The sequencing used peripheral blood, collected before pregnancy. The chain has TRBV28 and TRBJ2-1; D not certain. The sequence was obtained from a female donor with multiple sclerosis, enrolled in a pregnancy study. The CDR3 reads CASLGNEQFF. CDR3 DNA sequence: TGTGCCAGCCTAGGTAATGAGCAGTTCTTC.